This TCR beta chain appears in the sequencing data of a study of blood T cell repertoires in COVID-19. Study-wide background: Samples of COVID-19 (acute and convalescent) were obtained from the United States, Italy and Spain. In each case, the material was cDNA or gDNA derived from T cells, B-cell-depleted T cells, or PBMCs.

V was pared by 3 bases and J by 6 bases, with 10 bases of the junction left unmatched. From germline, CDR1 is SGDLS and CDR2 YYNGEE. CDR3 length: 15 residues. In the authors' workflow: The assay estimated nucleated cells by amplifying reference gene primers. Only in-frame clones appear in the TCRdb table, and some are missing; sequencing was by immunoSEQ multiplex PCR. V and J calls and clone size follow that table, whereas D and trimming were derived from the DNA. The sample lists 60,000 to 80,000 clones, 85% to 90% occurring once. This clonotype was obtained from a man in his sixties with acute or convalescent COVID-19. Sequenced: peripheral blood. The chain is built from TRBV9 and TRBJ2-7; TRBD1 matches at 9 bases. Here the CDR3 reads CASSGREGTGSEQYF. CDR3 DNA: TGTGCCAGCAGCGGTCGTGAAGGGACAGGGTCCGAGCAGTACTTC.